The clone carrying this T cell receptor (beta chain) appeared a few times. TCR cDNA molecules were tagged individually, and each one carried a unique molecular identifier. TCRdb fed the 5' RACE reads into MiXCR, producing one record per CDR3 protein. The top ten clones hold less than 8.5% of a sample with 40,000 to 45,000 distinct CDR3 sequences, approximately 22% of them seen once. The data belong to a study of spatial heterogeneity in lung cancer. At the level of the study: The donor population consisted of under 75 patients with untreated, early-stage non-small cell lung cancer. The average appearance count of each unique TCR and UMI combination in raw reads was more than 9.5.

Looked up from germline, CDR1 is SGDLS and CDR2 is YYNGEE. This CDR3 is built from 15 residues. Trimming left V 3 bases short and J 0 bases short, with 9 bases between. Time point in this sample: blood at routine non-recurrence follow-up after resection. The origin of this receptor is a female donor with early-stage non-small cell lung cancer. The chain uses TRBV9 and TRBJ2-2; D unclear. The specimen was PBMCs, collected at follow-up. The CDR3, as DNA: TGTGCCAGCAGCGGTAAGACAACGAACACCGGGGAGCTGTTTTTT. Translation gives CASSGKTTNTGELFF.